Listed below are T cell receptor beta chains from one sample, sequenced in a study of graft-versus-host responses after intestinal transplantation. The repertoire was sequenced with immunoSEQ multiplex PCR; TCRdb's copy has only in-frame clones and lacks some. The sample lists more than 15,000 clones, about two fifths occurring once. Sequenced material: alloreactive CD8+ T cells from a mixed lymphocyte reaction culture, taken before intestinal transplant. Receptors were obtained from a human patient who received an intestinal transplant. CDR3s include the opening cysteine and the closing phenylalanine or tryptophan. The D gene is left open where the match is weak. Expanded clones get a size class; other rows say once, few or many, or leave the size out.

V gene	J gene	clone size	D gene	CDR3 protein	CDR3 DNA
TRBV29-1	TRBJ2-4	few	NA	CSVKLQWRIQYF	TGCAGCGTGAAACTACAGTGGCGCATTCAGTACTTC
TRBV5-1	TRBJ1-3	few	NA	CASSLSGQAASGNTIYF	TGCGCCAGCAGCTTGTCTGGTCAAGCAGCTTCTGGAAACACCATATATTTT
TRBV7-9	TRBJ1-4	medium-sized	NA	CASSHRDGDEKLFF	TGTGCCAGCAGCCACCGGGACGGGGATGAAAAACTGTTTTTT
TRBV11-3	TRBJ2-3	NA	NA	CASSVTDTQYF	TGTGCCAGCAGCGTAACAGATACGCAGTATTTT
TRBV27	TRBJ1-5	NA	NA	CASRYAVNQPQHF	TGTGCCAGCAGATACGCGGTGAACCAGCCCCAGCATTTT
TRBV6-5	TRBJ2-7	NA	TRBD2	CASSYSGGSRGHEQYF	TGTGCCAGCAGTTACTCGGGGGGGTCGCGGGGCCACGAGCAGTACTTC
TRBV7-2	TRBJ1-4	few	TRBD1	CASSGQGARDEKLFF	TGTGCCAGCAGCGGGCAGGGGGCGCGCGATGAAAAACTGTTTTTT
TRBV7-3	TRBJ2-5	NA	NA	CASSLGSIKGETQYF	TGTGCCAGCAGCTTGGGCTCCATTAAAGGGGAGACCCAGTACTTC
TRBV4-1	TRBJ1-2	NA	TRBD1	CASSHGQGAYGYTF	TGCGCCAGCAGCCATGGACAGGGGGCTTATGGCTACACCTTC
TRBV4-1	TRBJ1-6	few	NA	CASSQGGRSFPLHF	TGCGCCAGCAGCCAAGGCGGGCGCAGTTTCCCCCTCCACTTT
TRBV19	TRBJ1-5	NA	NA	CASSMNRWPANQPQHF	TGTGCCAGTAGCATGAACAGGTGGCCGGCAAATCAGCCCCAGCATTTT
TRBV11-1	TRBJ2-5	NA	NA	CASSYFGGQETQYF	TGTGCCAGCAGCTATTTTGGGGGGCAGGAGACCCAGTACTTC
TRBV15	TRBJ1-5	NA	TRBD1	CATSRDRGRGQPQHF	TGTGCCACCAGCAGAGACAGGGGGAGGGGTCAGCCCCAGCATTTT
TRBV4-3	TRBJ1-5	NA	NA	CASSQAWASNQPQHF	TGCGCCAGCAGCCAAGCGTGGGCTAGCAATCAGCCCCAGCATTTT
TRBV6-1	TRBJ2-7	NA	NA	CASSEGYEQYF	TGTGCCAGCAGTGAGGGGTACGAGCAGTACTTC
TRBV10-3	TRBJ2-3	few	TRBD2	CATSPFRHGTSGRDTQYF	TGTGCCACCTCCCCGTTCCGCCACGGGACTAGCGGGAGAGATACGCAGTATTTT
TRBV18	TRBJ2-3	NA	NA	CASSPFWRGSTDTQYF	TGTGCCAGCTCACCATTTTGGCGGGGCAGCACAGATACGCAGTATTTT
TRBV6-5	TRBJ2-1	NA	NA	CASNSGDEQFF	TGTGCCAGCAACTCCGGGGATGAGCAGTTCTTC
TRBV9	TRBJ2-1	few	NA	CASSVDSPWDEQFF	TGTGCCAGCAGCGTAGACAGTCCTTGGGATGAGCAGTTCTTC
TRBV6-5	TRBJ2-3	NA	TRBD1	CASSRQGGTDTQYF	TGTGCCAGCAGTAGACAGGGCGGGACAGATACGCAGTATTTT
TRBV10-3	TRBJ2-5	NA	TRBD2	CAISEWRETALGTQYF	TGTGCCATCAGTGAGTGGCGGGAGACGGCGTTAGGGACCCAGTACTTC
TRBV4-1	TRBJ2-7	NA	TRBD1	CASSPRQGPWEQYF	TGCGCCAGCAGCCCCAGACAGGGGCCATGGGAGCAGTACTTC
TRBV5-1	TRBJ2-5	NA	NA	CASSLWPGETQYF	TGCGCCAGCAGCTTATGGCCGGGGGAGACCCAGTACTTC
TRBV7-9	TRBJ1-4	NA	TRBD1	CASSSFRGQGNEKLFF	TGTGCCAGCAGCTCATTCAGGGGGCAGGGTAATGAAAAACTGTTTTTT
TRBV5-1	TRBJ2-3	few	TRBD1	CATQGEITDTQYF	TGCGCCACGCAGGGGGAAATCACAGATACGCAGTATTTT
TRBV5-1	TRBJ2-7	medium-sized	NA	CASSPGTLSYEQYF	TGCGCCAGCAGCCCCGGGACACTTTCCTACGAGCAGTACTTC
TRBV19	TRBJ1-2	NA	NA	CASSMSLRGYGYTF	TGTGCCAGTAGTATGAGCCTCCGCGGCTATGGCTACACCTTC
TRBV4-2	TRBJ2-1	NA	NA	CASSQNRWTLPYNEQFF	TGTGCCAGCAGCCAAAATAGGTGGACTTTACCTTACAATGAGCAGTTCTTC
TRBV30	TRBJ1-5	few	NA	CAWSEALNQPQHF	TGTGCCTGGAGTGAGGCCTTAAATCAGCCCCAGCATTTT
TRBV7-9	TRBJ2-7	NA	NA	CASSSGKFLNEQYF	TGTGCCAGCAGCTCGGGTAAATTCTTAAACGAGCAGTACTTC
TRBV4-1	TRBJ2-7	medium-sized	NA	CASSQGMVHEQYF	TGCGCCAGCAGCCAAGGTATGGTCCACGAGCAGTACTTC
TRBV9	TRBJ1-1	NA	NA	CASSVAQQGFMNTEAFF	TGTGCCAGCAGCGTAGCCCAACAGGGATTCATGAACACTGAAGCTTTCTTT
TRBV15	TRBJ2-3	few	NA	CATSTSWDSTDTQYF	TGTGCCACCAGCACCTCTTGGGACTCCACAGATACGCAGTATTTT
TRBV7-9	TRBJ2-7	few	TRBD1	CASSPQGFEQYF	TGTGCCAGCAGCCCACAGGGGTTCGAGCAGTACTTC
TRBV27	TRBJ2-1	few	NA	CAAGQLGNEQFF	TGTGCGGCGGGACAACTTGGCAATGAGCAGTTCTTC
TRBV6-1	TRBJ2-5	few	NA	CASSEFSSETQYF	TGTGCCAGCAGTGAATTTAGTAGCGAGACCCAGTACTTC
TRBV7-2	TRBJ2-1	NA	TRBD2	CASSLVLAGANYNEQFF	TGTGCCAGCAGCTTAGTGCTAGCGGGTGCGAATTACAATGAGCAGTTCTTC
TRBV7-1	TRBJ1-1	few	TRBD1	CASSSGPPGTANTEAFF	TGTGCCAGCAGCTCAGGACCCCCCGGGACAGCGAACACTGAAGCTTTCTTT